This T cell receptor (beta chain) was observed in a study of blood T cells in healthy people across ages. Germline CDR1 reads LGHDT; CDR2 reads YNNKEL (reference sequence). V shed 6 bases, J shed 2 bases, and the junction held 10 bases outside the gene matches. The length of the CDR3 is 16 residues. The study recruited healthy Caucasian donors from Russia who were aged about 6 to 95. Using a J-beta primer mix together with a sample-barcoded 5' primer, a second PCR was run for roughly 6 to 12 cycles. Each cDNA molecule was tagged by a template-switch adaptor that had 12 random nucleotides. TCRdb fed the 5' RACE reads into MiXCR, producing one record per CDR3 protein. The sample has roughly 680,000 distinct CDR3 sequences, around 45% seen once.

Sequencing was done on a sample of blood. The sequence derives from a woman between 55 and 75 years old in good health. The rearrangement uses TRBV3-1 and TRBJ2-3; 8 bases are shared with TRBD2. The CDR3 sequence: CASRLHGTSDTDTQYF. The CDR3 DNA reads TGTGCCAGCAGACTTCACGGGACTAGTGACACAGATACGCAGTATTTT.